This passage covers 3 T cell receptor beta chains from one sample sequenced in a study of type 1 regulatory T cells. TCRdb re-called the reads through MiXCR, storing one row per CDR3 protein. This sample has some 100,000 distinct CDR3 sequences, with around 30% found just once. The specimen was CD4+ T cells, either the whole sample or a sorted fraction (not recorded which). These receptors all stem from a human donor in good health.

Only a few counts were recorded for this clonotype. The rearrangement uses TRBV7-9 and TRBJ1-2; 9 bases map to TRBD1. From germline, CDR1 is SEHNR and CDR2 FQNEAQ (reference sequence). The CDR3 is 14 amino acids. V lost 5 bases and J lost 6; bases outside the gene matches: 7. This chain's CDR3 is CASSRDRVGDGYTF. CDR3 coding DNA: TGTGCCAGCAGCCGGGACAGGGTGGGGGATGGCTACACCTTC.

Remarks on this clonotype: Being one base from a much bigger clone, this may be a read error. This chain joins TRBV28 and TRBJ1-6; no reliable D call. The CDR3 sequence is 18 residues long. Trimming removed 7 bases from V and 5 bases from J, with 24 bases in between. The germline V gene encodes CDR1 MDHEN and CDR2 SYDVKM. Written as DNA, the CDR3 is TGTGCCAGCACCGACTCAGAGACACCCTGGACCCATAATTCACCCCTCCACTTT. It yields the protein CASTDSETPWTHNSPLHF.

This clonotype has only a few counts. Since a much larger clone is just one base distant, this may be a read error. This chain links TRBV27 with TRBJ2-3; TRBD2 matches 8 bases. This CDR3 spans 16 amino acids. CDR1 and CDR2 from the germline V gene are MNHEY and SMNVEV (reference sequence). The junction had 10 bases not matched to a gene; V was cut back by 6 bases and J by 2 bases. The CDR3 is CASSDLSGTNTDTQYF. The CDR3 coding sequence is TGTGCCAGCAGCGATCTTAGCGGGACAAACACAGATACGCAGTATTTT.